This TCR beta chain was sequenced for a study of control samples from healthy donors and cancer patients. Sequencing used immunoSEQ multiplex PCR; TCRdb keeps in-frame clones, though not all of them. The table lists around 130,000 clones, about 86% of them singletons. V lost 6 bases, J lost 4 bases, and 5 bases stayed unmatched. CDR3 length equals 13 residues. Germline assignment: CDR1 KGHDR and CDR2 SFDVKD. The gene calls are TRBV24-1 and TRBJ2-7; the match to TRBD1 covers 7 bases. The receptor was derived from a man aged 25-45 years in good health. Sequences were obtained from blood. The CDR3 nucleotides read TGTGCCACCAGTACAGGGGTTGGATACGAGCAGTACTTC. It codes for CATSTGVGYEQYF.